This T cell receptor beta chain was identified during a study of blood T cell repertoires in COVID-19. In the study overall: Whether acute or convalescent, the COVID-19 samples came from the United States, Italy and Spain. Sources were T cells, B-cell-depleted T cells, or PBMCs; the material itself was cDNA or gDNA.

Unmatched junction bases numbered 7, after V lost 5 bases and J lost 4 bases. This CDR3 contains 15 residues. In germline, CDR1 is LNHDA, CDR2 SQIVND (reference sequence). The table came from immunoSEQ multiplex PCR; TCRdb's copy has only in-frame clones and leaves some out. The table records some 200,000 clones, approximately 85% of them present only once. Seattle cases were enrolled at active infection and followed longitudinally. This TCR was sampled from a woman in her 70s with COVID-19, enrolled during active disease. Input material: peripheral blood. This chain joins TRBV19 and TRBJ2-3; 9 bases are a match to TRBD1. CDR3 in DNA: TGTGCCAGTAGTCTGGGACAGGGAGGCCCAGATACGCAGTATTTT. This codes for CASSLGQGGPDTQYF.